This T cell receptor (beta chain) was documented in a study of T cell responses to AZD1222 COVID-19 vaccine. Clones were read by immunoSEQ multiplex PCR, and TCRdb kept only the in-frame ones, dropping some. The sample includes 95,000 to 100,000 clones, just over 85% of them seen just once. V shed 2 bases, J shed 8 bases, and the junction held 11 bases outside the gene matches. Germline V gene data show CDR1 as ENHRY and CDR2 as SYGVKD. This CDR3 is built from 17 residues. Study results and caveats: Repertoire sampling was restricted to post-peak T cell response timepoints. Baseline seropositivity occurred in only six AZD1222 recipients.

This clone was observed a handful of times. Its antigen is unidentified. This sequence joins TRBV10-3 and TRBJ2-3; 12 bases fit TRBD1. The receptor was derived from an adult in good health. The source material was peripheral blood, sampled on day 0 of AZD1222 vaccination. CDR3 sequence: CAISERTTGTGGRTQYF. The CDR3 DNA reads TGTGCCATCAGTGAGCGAACAACCGGGACAGGGGGCCGTACGCAGTATTTT.